These T cell receptor beta chains were read from a single sample in a study of blood T cell repertoires in COVID-19. TCRdb keeps only in-frame clones here, not all; method: immunoSEQ multiplex PCR. The repertoire holds 330,000 or so clones, with over 70% as singletons. Sequencing was carried out using PBMCs or T cells enriched from blood (not recorded which). All receptors come from a man in his thirties or forties who had recovered from COVID-19. Both conserved end residues are part of each CDR3. A D gene is named only where the DNA matches it firmly.

d_gene: TRBD1; v_gene: TRBV5-5; j_gene: TRBJ1-2; CDR3aa: CASSLRRQGVISGGYTF; CDR3nt: TGTGCCAGCAGCTTACGAAGACAGGGAGTTATATCGGGTGGCTACACCTTC
d_gene: TRBD1; v_gene: TRBV3-1/TRBV3-2; j_gene: TRBJ1-2; CDR3aa: CASSPTDRVGGYTF; CDR3nt: TGTGCCAGCAGCCCCACCGACAGGGTAGGAGGCTACACCTTC
d_gene: NA; v_gene: TRBV7-8; j_gene: TRBJ1-2; CDR3aa: CASSLAFGSSGYTF; CDR3nt: TGTGCCAGCAGCTTAGCGTTCGGGAGTAGCGGCTACACCTTC
d_gene: NA; v_gene: TRBV6-5; j_gene: TRBJ1-1; CDR3aa: CASGRRRLNTEAFF; CDR3nt: TGTGCCAGCGGGAGGCGCAGATTGAACACTGAAGCTTTCTTT
d_gene: TRBD2; v_gene: TRBV24-1; j_gene: TRBJ2-3; CDR3aa: CATSDGRGGLDTQYF; CDR3nt: TGTGCCACCAGTGATGGGCGGGGGGGCCTCGATACGCAGTATTTT
d_gene: NA; v_gene: TRBV7-9; j_gene: TRBJ1-3; CDR3aa: CASSPLEGYTIYF; CDR3nt: TGTGCCAGCAGCCCATTGGAGGGATACACCATATATTTT
d_gene: TRBD2; v_gene: TRBV7-3; j_gene: TRBJ2-5; CDR3aa: CASSSRGGAGETQYF; CDR3nt: TGTGCCAGCAGCTCCCGCGGGGGGGCCGGGGAGACCCAGTACTTC
d_gene: NA; v_gene: TRBV6-6; j_gene: TRBJ2-2; CDR3aa: CASSYPRGELFF; CDR3nt: TGTGCCAGCAGTTACCCTCGCGGGGAGCTGTTTTTT
d_gene: NA; v_gene: TRBV5-1; j_gene: TRBJ2-7; CDR3aa: CASSRGASSYEQYF; CDR3nt: TGCGCCAGCAGCCGCGGGGCGAGCTCCTACGAGCAGTACTTC
d_gene: NA; v_gene: TRBV18; j_gene: TRBJ2-7; CDR3aa: CASSPGDLSSYEQYF; CDR3nt: TGTGCCAGCTCACCCGGAGACCTAAGCTCCTACGAGCAGTACTTC
d_gene: TRBD1; v_gene: TRBV27; j_gene: TRBJ2-1; CDR3aa: CASSDRGRHNEQFF; CDR3nt: TGTGCCAGCAGTGACAGGGGACGACACAATGAGCAGTTCTTC
d_gene: NA; v_gene: TRBV5-1; j_gene: TRBJ2-3; CDR3aa: CASSLFAGTDTQYF; CDR3nt: TGCGCCAGCAGCTTGTTTGCGGGCACAGATACGCAGTATTTT
d_gene: TRBD1; v_gene: TRBV30; j_gene: TRBJ1-4; CDR3aa: CAWSYRGRTNEKLFF; CDR3nt: TGTGCCTGGAGTTACAGGGGTCGGACTAATGAAAAACTGTTTTTT
d_gene: NA; v_gene: TRBV10-1; j_gene: TRBJ2-3; CDR3aa: CASSESEGLSGDTQYF; CDR3nt: TGCGCCAGCAGTGAGTCCGAAGGGTTGAGCGGAGATACGCAGTATTTT
d_gene: TRBD1; v_gene: TRBV2; j_gene: TRBJ2-7; CDR3aa: CASNSGTGNYEQYF; CDR3nt: TGTGCCAGCAATTCCGGGACAGGGAACTACGAGCAGTACTTC
d_gene: NA; v_gene: TRBV12-1; j_gene: TRBJ2-7; CDR3aa: CASSLPGPGLRSSPEQYF; CDR3nt: TGTGCCAGCAGCTTACCGGGGCCAGGACTACGGTCGTCCCCCGAGCAGTACTTC